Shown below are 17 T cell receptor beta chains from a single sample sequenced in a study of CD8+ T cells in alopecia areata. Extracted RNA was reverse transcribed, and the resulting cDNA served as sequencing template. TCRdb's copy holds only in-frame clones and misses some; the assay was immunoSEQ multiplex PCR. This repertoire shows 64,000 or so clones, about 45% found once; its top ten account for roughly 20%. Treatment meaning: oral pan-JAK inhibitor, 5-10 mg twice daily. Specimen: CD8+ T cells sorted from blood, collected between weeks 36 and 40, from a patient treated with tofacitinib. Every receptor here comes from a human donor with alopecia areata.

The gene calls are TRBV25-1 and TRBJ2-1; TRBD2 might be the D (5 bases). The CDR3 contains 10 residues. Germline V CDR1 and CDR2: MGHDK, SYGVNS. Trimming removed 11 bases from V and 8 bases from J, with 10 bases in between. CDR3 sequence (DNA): TGTGCCGCAGAGGGTCATGAGCAGTTCTTC. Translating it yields CAAEGHEQFF.

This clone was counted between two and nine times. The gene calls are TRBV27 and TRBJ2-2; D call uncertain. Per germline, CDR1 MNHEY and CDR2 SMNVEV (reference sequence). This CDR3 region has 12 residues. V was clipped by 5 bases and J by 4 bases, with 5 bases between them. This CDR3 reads CASSAITGELFF. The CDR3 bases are TGTGCCAGCAGTGCGATCACCGGGGAGCTGTTTTTT.

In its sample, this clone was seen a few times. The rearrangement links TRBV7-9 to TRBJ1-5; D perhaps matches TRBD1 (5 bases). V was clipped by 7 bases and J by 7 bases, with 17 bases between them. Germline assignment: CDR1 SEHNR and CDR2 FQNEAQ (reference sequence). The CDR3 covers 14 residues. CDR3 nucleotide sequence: TGTGCCAGCATGGCCATGGGGCCTGGCCAGCCCCAGCATTTT. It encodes CASMAMGPGQPQHF.

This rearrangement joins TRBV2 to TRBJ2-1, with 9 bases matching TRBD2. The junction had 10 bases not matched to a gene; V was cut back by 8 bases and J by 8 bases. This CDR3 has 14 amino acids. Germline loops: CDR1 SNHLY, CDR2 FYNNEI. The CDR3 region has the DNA TGTGCCAGCGGACCAGCGGGAGGTATCGATGAGCAGTTCTTC. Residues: CASGPAGGIDEQFF. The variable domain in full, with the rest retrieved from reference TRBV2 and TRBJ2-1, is EPEVTQTPSHQVTQMGQEVILRCVPISNHLYFYWYRQILGQKVEFLVSFYNNEISEKSEIFDDQFSVERPDGSNFTLKIRSTKLEDSAMYFCASGPAGGIDEQFFGPGTRLTVL.

In nucleotides, the CDR3 is TGTGCCATCAGTGAGTCGGCAGGGGGGCCCTATGGCTACACCTTC. Translation: CAISESAGGPYGYTF. The V and J genes are TRBV10-3 and TRBJ1-2, with 7 bases that match TRBD1. Trimming took 0 bases from V and 4 from J; bases not matched to a gene: 5. There are 15 residues in the CDR3. From germline, CDR1 is ENHRY and CDR2 SYGVKD.

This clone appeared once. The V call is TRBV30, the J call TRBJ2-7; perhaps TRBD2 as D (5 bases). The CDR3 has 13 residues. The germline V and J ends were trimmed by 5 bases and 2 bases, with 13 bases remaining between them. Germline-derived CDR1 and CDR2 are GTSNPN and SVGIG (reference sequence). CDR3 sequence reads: CAWGSRGPYEQYF. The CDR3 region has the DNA TGTGCCTGGGGGAGTAGAGGCCCCTACGAGCAGTACTTC.

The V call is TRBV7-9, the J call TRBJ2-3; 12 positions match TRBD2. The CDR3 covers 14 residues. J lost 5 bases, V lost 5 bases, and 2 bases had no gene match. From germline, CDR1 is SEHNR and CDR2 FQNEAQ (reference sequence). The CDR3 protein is CASSGTSGLDTQYF. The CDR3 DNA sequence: TGTGCCAGCAGCGGGACTAGCGGGTTAGATACGCAGTATTTT.

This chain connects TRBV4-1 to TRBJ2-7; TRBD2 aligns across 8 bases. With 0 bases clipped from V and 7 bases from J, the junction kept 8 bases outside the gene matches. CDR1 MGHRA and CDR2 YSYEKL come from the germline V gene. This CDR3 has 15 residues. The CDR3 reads CASSQDPAGADEQYF. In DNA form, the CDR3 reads TGCGCCAGCAGCCAAGACCCAGCGGGAGCTGATGAGCAGTACTTC.

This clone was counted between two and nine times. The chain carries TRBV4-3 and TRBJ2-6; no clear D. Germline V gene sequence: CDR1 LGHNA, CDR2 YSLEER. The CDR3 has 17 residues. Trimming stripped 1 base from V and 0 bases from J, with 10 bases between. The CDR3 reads CASSQAHAPSGANVLTF. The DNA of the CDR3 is TGCGCCAGCAGCCAAGCCCACGCTCCCTCTGGGGCCAACGTCCTGACTTTC.

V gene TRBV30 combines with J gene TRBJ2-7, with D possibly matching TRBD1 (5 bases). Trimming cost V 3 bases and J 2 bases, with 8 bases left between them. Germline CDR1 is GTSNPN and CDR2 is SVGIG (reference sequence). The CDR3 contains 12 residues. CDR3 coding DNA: TGTGCCTGGAGACAGGCGACCTACGAGCAGTACTTC. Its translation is CAWRQATYEQYF. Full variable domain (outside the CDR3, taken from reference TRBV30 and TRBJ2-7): SQTIHQWPATLVQPVGSPLSLECTVEGTSNPNLYWYRQAAGRGLQLLFYSVGIGQISSEVPQNLSASRPQDRQFILSSKKLLLSDSGFYLCAWRQATYEQYFGPGTRLTVT.

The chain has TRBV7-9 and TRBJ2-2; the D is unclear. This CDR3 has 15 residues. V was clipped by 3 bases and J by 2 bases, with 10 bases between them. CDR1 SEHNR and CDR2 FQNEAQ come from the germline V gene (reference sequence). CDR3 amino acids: CASSFTEPNTGELFF. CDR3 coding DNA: TGTGCCAGCAGCTTCACAGAGCCCAACACCGGGGAGCTGTTTTTT. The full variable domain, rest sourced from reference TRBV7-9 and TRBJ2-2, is DTGVSQNPRHKITKRGQNVTFRCDPISEHNRLYWYRQTLGQGPEFLTYFQNEAQLEKSRLLSDRFSAERPKGSFSTLEIQRTEQGDSAMYLCASSFTEPNTGELFFGEGSRLTVL.

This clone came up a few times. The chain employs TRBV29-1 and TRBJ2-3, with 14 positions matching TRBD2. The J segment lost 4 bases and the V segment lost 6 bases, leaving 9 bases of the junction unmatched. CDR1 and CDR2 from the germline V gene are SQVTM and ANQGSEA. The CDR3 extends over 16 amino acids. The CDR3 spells CSVDGTSGSLPDTQYF. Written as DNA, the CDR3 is TGCAGCGTCGATGGGACTAGCGGGAGTCTCCCAGATACGCAGTATTTT.

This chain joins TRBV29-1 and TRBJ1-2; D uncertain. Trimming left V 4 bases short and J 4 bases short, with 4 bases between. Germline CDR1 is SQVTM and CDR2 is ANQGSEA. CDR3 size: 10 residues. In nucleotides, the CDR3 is TGCAGCGTTGTAACCTATGGCTACACCTTC. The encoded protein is CSVVTYGYTF.

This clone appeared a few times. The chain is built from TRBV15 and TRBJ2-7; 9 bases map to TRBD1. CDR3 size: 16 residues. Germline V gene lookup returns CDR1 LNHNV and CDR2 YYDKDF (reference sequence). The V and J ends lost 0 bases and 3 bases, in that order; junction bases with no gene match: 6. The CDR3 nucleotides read TGTGCCACCAGCAGAGATCGGGGGACAGGGATCTACGAGCAGTACTTC. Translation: CATSRDRGTGIYEQYF.

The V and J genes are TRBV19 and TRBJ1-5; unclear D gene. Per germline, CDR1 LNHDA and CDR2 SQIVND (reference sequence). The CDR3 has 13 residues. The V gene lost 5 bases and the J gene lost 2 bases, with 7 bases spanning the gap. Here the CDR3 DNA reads TGTGCCAGTAGTTATTTAGGCAATCAGCCCCAGCATTTT. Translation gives CASSYLGNQPQHF.

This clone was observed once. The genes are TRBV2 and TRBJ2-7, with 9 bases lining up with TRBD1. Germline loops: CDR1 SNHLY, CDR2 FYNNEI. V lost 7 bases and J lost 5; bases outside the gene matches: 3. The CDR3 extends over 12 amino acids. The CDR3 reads CASTGDRDEQYF. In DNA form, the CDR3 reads TGTGCCAGCACTGGGGACAGGGACGAGCAGTACTTC.

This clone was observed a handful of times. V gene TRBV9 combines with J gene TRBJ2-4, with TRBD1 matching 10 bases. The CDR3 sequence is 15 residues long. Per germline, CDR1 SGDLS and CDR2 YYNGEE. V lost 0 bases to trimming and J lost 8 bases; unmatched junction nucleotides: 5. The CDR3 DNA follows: TGTGCCAGCAGCGTAGAGGGGACAGGGGATGACATTCAGTACTTC. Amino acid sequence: CASSVEGTGDDIQYF.